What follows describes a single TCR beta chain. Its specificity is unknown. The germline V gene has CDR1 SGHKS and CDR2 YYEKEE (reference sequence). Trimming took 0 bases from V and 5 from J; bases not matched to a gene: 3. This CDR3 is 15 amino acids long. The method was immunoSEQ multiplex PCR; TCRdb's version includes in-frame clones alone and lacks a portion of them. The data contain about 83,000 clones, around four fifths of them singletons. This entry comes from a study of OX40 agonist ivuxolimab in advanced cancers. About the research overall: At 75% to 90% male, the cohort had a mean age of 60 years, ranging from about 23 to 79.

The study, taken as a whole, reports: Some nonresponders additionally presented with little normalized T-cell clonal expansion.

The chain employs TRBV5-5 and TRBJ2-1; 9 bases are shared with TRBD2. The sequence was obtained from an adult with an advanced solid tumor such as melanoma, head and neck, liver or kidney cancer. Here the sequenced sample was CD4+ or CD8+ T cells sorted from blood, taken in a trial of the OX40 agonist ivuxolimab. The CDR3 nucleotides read TGTGCCAGCAGCTTGGGAGCGGGGGGCCACAATGAGCAGTTCTTC. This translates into CASSLGAGGHNEQFF. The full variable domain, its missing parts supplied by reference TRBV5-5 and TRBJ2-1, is DAGVTQSPTHLIKTRGQQVTLRCSPISGHKSVSWYQQVLGQGPQFIFQYYEKEERGRGNFPDRFSARQFPNYSSELNVNALLLGDSALYLCASSLGAGGHNEQFFGPGTRLTVL.